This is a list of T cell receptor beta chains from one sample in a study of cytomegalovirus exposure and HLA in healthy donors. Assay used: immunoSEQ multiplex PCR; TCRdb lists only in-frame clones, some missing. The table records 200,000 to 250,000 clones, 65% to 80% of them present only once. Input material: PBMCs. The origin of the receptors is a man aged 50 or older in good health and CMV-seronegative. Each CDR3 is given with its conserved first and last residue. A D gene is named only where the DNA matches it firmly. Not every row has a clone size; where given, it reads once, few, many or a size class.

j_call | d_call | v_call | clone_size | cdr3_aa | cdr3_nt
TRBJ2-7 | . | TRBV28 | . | CASSLPTSKRGTGSYEQYF | TGTGCCAGCAGTCTACCCACCTCCAAAAGGGGTACGGGCTCCTACGAGCAGTACTTC
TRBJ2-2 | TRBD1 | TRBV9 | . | CASSVAGQGNTGELFF | TGTGCCAGCAGCGTAGCCGGACAGGGGAACACCGGGGAGCTGTTTTTT
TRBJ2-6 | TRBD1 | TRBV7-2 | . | CASSPQGAISGANVLTF | TGTGCCAGCAGCCCACAGGGGGCAATATCTGGGGCCAACGTCCTGACTTTC
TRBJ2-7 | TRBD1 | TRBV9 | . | CASSVGKGAAYEQYF | TGTGCCAGCAGCGTAGGGAAGGGGGCCGCCTACGAGCAGTACTTC
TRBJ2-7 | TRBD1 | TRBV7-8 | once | CASSPRGQGAYEQYF | TGTGCCAGCAGCCCAAGGGGACAGGGGGCCTACGAGCAGTACTTC
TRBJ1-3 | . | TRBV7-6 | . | CASSRLGGTGNTIYF | TGTGCCAGCAGTCGTCTTGGGGGGACTGGAAACACCATATATTTT
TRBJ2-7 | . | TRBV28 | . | CASSSAGPSYEQYF | TGTGCCAGCAGTTCCGCGGGGCCCAGCTACGAGCAGTACTTC
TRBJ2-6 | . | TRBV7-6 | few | CASSPEGYRALSSGANVLTF | TGTGCCAGCAGCCCCGAAGGATACAGGGCCTTGAGCTCTGGGGCCAACGTCCTGACTTTC
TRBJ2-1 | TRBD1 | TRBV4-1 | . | CASSRGQGKDHEQFF | TGCGCCAGCAGCCGAGGACAGGGAAAAGACCATGAGCAGTTCTTC
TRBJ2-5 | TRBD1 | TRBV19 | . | CASSIHAGQGRETQYF | TGTGCCAGTAGTATCCACGCGGGACAGGGACGGGAGACCCAGTACTTC
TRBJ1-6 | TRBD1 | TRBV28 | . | CASSPPQGANSPLHF | TGTGCCAGCAGCCCCCCCCAGGGGGCCAATTCACCCCTCCACTTT
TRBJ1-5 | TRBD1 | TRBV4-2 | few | CASSPAGTAKPNNQPQHF | TGTGCCAGCAGCCCGGCCGGGACAGCTAAACCGAACAATCAGCCCCAGCATTTT
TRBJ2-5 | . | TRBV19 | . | CASSIRQGKETQYF | TGTGCCAGTAGTATCCGCCAGGGTAAAGAGACCCAGTACTTC
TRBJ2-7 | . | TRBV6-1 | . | CASSLYEQYF | TGTGCCAGCAGCCTCTACGAGCAGTACTTC
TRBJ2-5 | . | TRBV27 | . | CASSASWIKETQYF | TGTGCCAGCAGCGCTAGCTGGATTAAAGAGACCCAGTACTTC
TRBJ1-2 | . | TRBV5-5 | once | CASGSGGEGYGYTF | TGTGCCAGCGGTTCCGGGGGGGAAGGCTATGGCTACACCTTC
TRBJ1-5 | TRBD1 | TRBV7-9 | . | CASSESGGINQPQHF | TGTGCCAGCAGCGAATCAGGGGGGATCAATCAGCCCCAGCATTTT
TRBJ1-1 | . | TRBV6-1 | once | CASSVNTEAFF | TGTGCCAGCAGTGTAAACACTGAAGCTTTCTTT
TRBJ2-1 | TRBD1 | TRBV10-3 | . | CAISAAGQGANEQFF | TGTGCCATCAGTGCTGCGGGACAGGGGGCAAATGAGCAGTTCTTC
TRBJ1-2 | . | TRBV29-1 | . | CSVQASGLPRYGYTF | TGCAGCGTTCAGGCTTCTGGGCTTCCACGGTATGGCTACACCTTC
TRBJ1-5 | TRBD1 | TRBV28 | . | CASSFHGQGVGSNQPQHF | TGTGCCAGCAGTTTTCATGGACAGGGGGTTGGGAGCAATCAGCCCCAGCATTTT
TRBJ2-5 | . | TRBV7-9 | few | CASSFGETQYF | TGTGCCAGCAGCTTCGGGGAGACCCAGTACTTC
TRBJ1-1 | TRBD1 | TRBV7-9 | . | CASSSRGTEAFF | TGTGCCAGCAGTTCCAGGGGGACTGAAGCTTTCTTT
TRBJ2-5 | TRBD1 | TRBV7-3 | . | CASSTNGQGWETQYF | TGTGCCAGCAGCACTAACGGACAGGGGTGGGAGACCCAGTACTTC
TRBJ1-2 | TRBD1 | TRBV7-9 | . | CASSGQGRINYGYTF | TGTGCCAGCAGCGGACAGGGACGTATTAACTATGGCTACACCTTC
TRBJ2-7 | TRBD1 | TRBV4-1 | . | CASSQGTGASYEQYF | TGCGCCAGCAGCCAGGGGACAGGGGCCTCCTACGAGCAGTACTTC
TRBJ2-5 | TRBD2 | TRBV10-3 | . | CAMAGGTQETQYF | TGTGCCATGGCGGGGGGGACCCAAGAGACCCAGTACTTC
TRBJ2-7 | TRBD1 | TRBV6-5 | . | CASKQGAAYEQYF | TGTGCCAGCAAACAGGGGGCAGCCTACGAGCAGTACTTC
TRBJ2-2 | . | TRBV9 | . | CASSLDSLNTGELFF | TGTGCCAGCAGCTTGGACTCGTTGAACACCGGGGAGCTGTTTTTT
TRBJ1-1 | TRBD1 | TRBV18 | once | CASSQGQGGGTEAFF | TGTGCCAGCTCGCAGGGACAGGGCGGAGGCACTGAAGCTTTCTTT
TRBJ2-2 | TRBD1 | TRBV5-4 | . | CASSPFQGAGGELFF | TGTGCCAGCAGCCCTTTCCAGGGGGCGGGCGGGGAGCTGTTTTTT
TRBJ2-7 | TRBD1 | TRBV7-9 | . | CASSLGQGIHEQYF | TGTGCCAGCAGCTTGGGACAGGGGATCCACGAGCAGTACTTC
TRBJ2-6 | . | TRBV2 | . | CASSSGTGANVLTF | TGTGCCAGCAGCTCAGGGACTGGGGCCAACGTCCTGACTTTC
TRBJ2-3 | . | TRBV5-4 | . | CATKHQGSRTDTQYF | TGTGCCACTAAACACCAGGGGAGTCGCACAGATACGCAGTATTTT
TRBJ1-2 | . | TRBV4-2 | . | CASSQDLANYGYTF | TGTGCCAGCAGCCAAGATCTAGCTAACTATGGCTACACCTTC
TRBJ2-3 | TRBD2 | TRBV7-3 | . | CASSSRTSADTQYF | TGTGCCAGCAGCTCCCGGACTAGCGCAGATACGCAGTATTTT
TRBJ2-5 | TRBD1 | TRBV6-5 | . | CASTRGPGGTQYF | TGTGCCAGCACCCGGGGCCCAGGGGGGACCCAGTACTTC
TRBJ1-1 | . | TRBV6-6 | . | CASSYSVQAGEAFF | TGTGCCAGCAGTTACTCGGTCCAGGCGGGGGAAGCTTTCTTT
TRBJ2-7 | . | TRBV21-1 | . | CASSKDWGIAYEQYF | TGTGCCAGCAGCAAAGATTGGGGCATAGCCTACGAGCAGTACTTC
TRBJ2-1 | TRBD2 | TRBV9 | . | CASSRRGEGPNEQFF | TGTGCCAGCAGTCGACGGGGGGAGGGCCCCAATGAGCAGTTCTTC
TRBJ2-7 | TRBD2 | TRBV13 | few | CASRRLAGGGEQYF | TGTGCCAGCAGGAGACTAGCGGGAGGGGGGGAGCAGTACTTC
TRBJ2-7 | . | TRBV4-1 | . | CASSQQGYEQYF | TGCGCCAGCAGCCAACAGGGCTACGAGCAGTACTTC
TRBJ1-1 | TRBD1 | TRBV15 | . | CATARDRWDTEAFF | TGTGCCACCGCACGGGACAGGTGGGACACTGAAGCTTTCTTT
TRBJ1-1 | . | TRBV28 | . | CATAGRLNTEAFF | TGTGCCACCGCGGGACGTTTGAACACTGAAGCTTTCTTT
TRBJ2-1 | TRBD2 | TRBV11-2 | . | CASSSLDDRGGGEQFF | TGTGCCAGCAGCTCCCTTGATGATCGGGGGGGCGGGGAGCAGTTCTTC
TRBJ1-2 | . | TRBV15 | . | CATSRENREIYGYTF | TGTGCCACCAGCAGAGAAAACAGGGAAATATATGGCTACACCTTC
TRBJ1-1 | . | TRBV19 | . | CASLWGVEAFF | TGTGCCAGCCTCTGGGGAGTTGAAGCTTTCTTT
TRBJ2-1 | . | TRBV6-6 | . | CASSYSPEQFF | TGTGCCAGCAGTTACTCCCCAGAGCAGTTCTTC